The following is a TCR beta chain sequence with its context. Germline values: CDR1 SGDLS, CDR2 YYNGEE. Trimming pared 3 bases from V and 0 bases from J, leaving 15 bases between. This CDR3 comprises 16 residues. This entry comes from a study of blood T cell repertoires in COVID-19. Background on the study: The United States, Italy and Spain supplied acute and convalescent COVID-19 samples. From T cells, B-cell-depleted T cells, or PBMCs came the material, which was cDNA or gDNA.

Original processing methods: By means of reference gene primer amplification, nucleated cell counts were estimated. The protocol was immunoSEQ multiplex PCR, while the TCRdb copy is restricted to in-frame clones and leaves out a portion. The V and J calls and the clone size are those of that table, but D and trimming were determined from the DNA. The repertoire holds around 260,000 clones, with around 87% as singletons. The genes are TRBV9 and TRBJ1-1, with a possible D match to TRBD1 (5 bases). This clonotype originated in a woman in her 40s who had recovered from COVID-19. The sequencing sample was made of peripheral blood. This chain's CDR3 is CASSAQRGGVNTEAFF. CDR3 nucleotide sequence: TGTGCCAGCAGCGCACAACGGGGAGGGGTGAACACTGAAGCTTTCTTT.